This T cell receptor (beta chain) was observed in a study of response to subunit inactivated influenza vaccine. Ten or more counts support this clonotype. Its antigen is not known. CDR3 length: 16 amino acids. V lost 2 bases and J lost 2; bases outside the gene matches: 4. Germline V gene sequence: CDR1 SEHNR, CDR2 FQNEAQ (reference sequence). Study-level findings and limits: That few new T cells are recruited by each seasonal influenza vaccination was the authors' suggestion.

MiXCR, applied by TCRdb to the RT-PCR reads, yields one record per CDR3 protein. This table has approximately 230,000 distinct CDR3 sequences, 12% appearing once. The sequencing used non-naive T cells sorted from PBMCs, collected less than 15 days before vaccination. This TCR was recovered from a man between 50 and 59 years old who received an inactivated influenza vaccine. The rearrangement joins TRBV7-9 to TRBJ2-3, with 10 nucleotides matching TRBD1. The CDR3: CASSLSTGGLTDTQYF. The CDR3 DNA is TGTGCCAGCAGCTTATCGACAGGGGGCCTCACAGATACGCAGTATTTT.